Sequencing of this T cell receptor beta chain was carried out in a study of control samples from healthy donors and cancer patients (TCRdb year 2020). The CDR3 starts with the cysteine, ends with the phenylalanine, and has 14 residues. Solely the CDR3 DNA is kept, with 42 bases framed from the first base. CDR1 and CDR2 are drawn from the germline V gene (reference sequence): SGHNT, YYREEE. V ends up 4 bases short and J 4 bases short, with an unmatched junction base count of 2. The method behind the library was the immunoSEQ multiplex PCR assay. Drawn from immuneACCESS, this table holds only the in-frame rearrangements with V and J called that TCRdb kept. Clones are partly lost; checked studies trace under half to an unresolved V gene and leave the rest unexplained. The table for this sample lists about 130,000 clones; over 85% of them were counted only once. The ten most abundant clones make up approximately 6% of the sample.

A remark on this clone: Its antigen is not yet known. The input lacks base qualities; no much larger clone sits a single base away.

Sequences were obtained from blood. The clonotype was recovered from a man between 18 and 35 years old in good health. The chain joins TRBV5-4 to TRBJ1-6; TRBD1 agrees with 7 junctional bases. Read as DNA, the sequence is TGTGCCAGCAGCCTGGACAGGTATAATTCACCCCTCCACTTT. Its protein reads: CASSLDRYNSPLHF.